Listed here are 15 T cell receptor beta chains from one sample, sequenced in a study of T-cell memory formation after mild COVID-19 (dated by TCRdb to 2020 to 2023). Library preparation used 5' RACE. TCRdb lists the instrument as Illumina NovaSeq 6000. The raw public reads went through TCRdb reprocessing: fastp at Q25, MiXCR clone calling, in-frame beta chains kept. Duplicate CDR3 protein sequences are folded into a single record with the most common DNA and genes. The sample records approximately 210,000 distinct CDR3 sequences, under 30% of which are singletons. Of the sample, about 10% is held by the ten largest clones. Sequencing used PBMCs or a T cell subset sorted from them (not recorded which). The receptors stem from an adult woman who had mild COVID-19 (a few samples of this study predate the infection). The sample titles of this study are shuffled in the database, so cell type and time point are left out; the donor was told from shared clones.

The V call is TRBV19, the J call TRBJ2-7; D may be TRBD1 (6 bases). CDR1 is LNHDA, CDR2 SQIVND, per germline (reference sequence). The CDR3 contains 15 residues. Trimming cost V 0 bases and J 2 bases, with 11 bases left between them. CDR3 nucleotide sequence: TGTGCCAGTAGTATAGACGGCAGGGGAGCCTACGAGCAGTACTTC. Translation gives CASSIDGRGAYEQYF.

V and J are TRBV5-1 and TRBJ1-5, with D possibly matching TRBD1 (5 bases). Germline CDR1 reads SGHRS; CDR2 reads YFSETQ. This CDR3 is built from 13 residues. Trimming stripped 0 bases from V and 6 bases from J, with 7 bases between. As DNA, the CDR3 is TGCGCCAGCAGCTTGGAGGGACGTCAGCCCCAGCATTTT. As protein: CASSLEGRQPQHF.

This clonotype was counted a few times. CDR3 sequence reads: CASSKGHSGTGELFF. CDR3 sequence (DNA): TGTGCCAGTAGTAAGGGGCATTCGGGGACCGGGGAGCTGTTTTTT. V is TRBV19 and J is TRBJ2-2, with D perhaps matching TRBD1 or TRBD2 (5 bases each). Trimming took 4 bases from V and 5 from J, leaving 14 bases between them. The CDR3 loop spans 15 amino acids. Germline CDR1 and CDR2: LNHDA and SQIVND (reference sequence).

The chain carries TRBV5-1 and TRBJ2-7; D is ambiguous. This CDR3 has 13 amino acids. V lost 0 bases to trimming and J lost 4 bases, with 8 bases between them. Germline V CDR1 and CDR2: SGHRS, YFSETQ. The CDR3 spells CASSLELGYEQYF. In DNA, the CDR3 is TGCGCCAGCAGCTTGGAGCTGGGGTACGAGCAGTACTTC.

This clonotype showed up just a few times. The rearrangement joins TRBV20-1 to TRBJ1-1; possibly TRBD1 for D (5 bases). Between the trimmed V and J ends, which lost 1 base and 2 bases, there was a span of 11 bases. Germline V gene data show CDR1 as DFQATT and CDR2 as SNEGSKA (reference sequence). CDR3 length: 14 amino acids. CDR3 loop: CSARGGRDNTEAFF. CDR3 sequence (DNA): TGCAGTGCTAGAGGTGGCAGGGACAACACTGAAGCTTTCTTT.

This clonotype has just a few counts. The chain employs TRBV12-3 or TRBV12-4 and TRBJ2-7, with TRBD1 matching over 7 bases. V lost 6 bases to trimming and J lost 2 bases; unmatched junction nucleotides: 4. The CDR3 runs to 13 residues. In nucleotides, the CDR3 is TGTGCCAGCAGCGACAGGGCCACCTACGAGCAGTACTTC. It yields the protein CASSDRATYEQYF.

Only a few counts were recorded for this clonotype. This CDR3 is CSVDVDNEQFF. CDR3 sequence (DNA): TGCAGCGTCGACGTGGACAATGAGCAGTTCTTC. The chain carries TRBV29-1 and TRBJ2-1; the D is unclear. Trimming took off 6 bases at V and 5 bases at J, with 8 bases between the two ends. CDR3 length: 11 residues. Germline V gene data show CDR1 as SQVTM and CDR2 as ANQGSEA.

The chain couples TRBV7-2 to TRBJ1-3; no reliable D call. Germline CDR1 reads SGHTA; CDR2 reads FQGNSA. The CDR3 covers 15 residues. V was pared by 5 bases and J by 0 bases, with 11 bases between. This chain's CDR3 is CASSLSGVSGNTIYF. DNA of the CDR3: TGTGCCAGCAGCCTTTCTGGGGTCTCTGGAAACACCATATATTTT.

J is TRBJ1-4 and V is TRBV7-6; perhaps TRBD1 as D (6 bases). The CDR3 sequence is 17 residues long. V was clipped by 4 bases and J by 7 bases, with 22 bases between them. Germline loops: CDR1 SGHVS, CDR2 FNYEAQ. The CDR3 here is CASSSTSNRVQVEKLFF. The DNA for the CDR3 is TGTGCCAGCAGCTCTACCTCTAACAGGGTTCAGGTTGAAAAACTGTTTTTT.

This clonotype has just a few counts. The chain recombines TRBV4-3 with TRBJ2-2; 7 bases map to TRBD1. With V trimmed by 0 bases and J by 3 bases, 10 bases remained unmatched. CDR1 and CDR2 from the germline V gene are LGHNA and YSLEER. The CDR3 runs to 18 residues. The CDR3 DNA is TGCGCCAGCAGCCAAGATAATCACCGACAGGGCTACACCGGGGAGCTGTTTTTT. It encodes CASSQDNHRQGYTGELFF.

This clonotype was seen only a few times. The J gene is TRBJ2-1, the V gene TRBV9; D may be TRBD1 (7 bases). The CDR3 contains 16 residues. Deletions cut 1 base from V and 7 bases from J, with 18 bases between. Germline assignment: CDR1 SGDLS and CDR2 YYNGEE. CDR3 in DNA: TGTGCCAGCAGCGTACGACTAGGGGGCAAGTCGAATGAGCAGTTCTTC. This gives the protein CASSVRLGGKSNEQFF.

This clonotype was found a few times. This sequence joins TRBV29-1 and TRBJ2-2; a weak D match, TRBD1 (5 bases). The germline V gene encodes CDR1 SQVTM and CDR2 ANQGSEA. The V end lost 4 bases, the J end lost 7 bases, and 13 bases lay between the germline ends. The CDR3 extends over 13 amino acids. This chain's CDR3 is CSVGQGFFGELFF. Here the CDR3 DNA reads TGCAGCGTTGGGCAGGGTTTTTTCGGGGAGCTGTTTTTT.

The V and J genes are TRBV20-1 and TRBJ1-2; 8 bases line up with TRBD1. The germline gives CDR1 DFQATT, CDR2 SNEGSKA (reference sequence). The CDR3 sequence is 13 residues long. Unmatched junction bases numbered 0, after V lost 1 base and J lost 2 bases. The CDR3 is CSARGTGNYGYTF. CDR3 bases: TGCAGTGCTAGAGGGACAGGGAACTATGGCTACACCTTC.

The V call is TRBV5-6, the J call TRBJ2-5; D is possibly TRBD2 (5 bases). Germline values: CDR1 SGHDT, CDR2 YYEEEE. This CDR3 has 17 residues. The V end lost 2 bases, the J end lost 2 bases, and 19 bases lay between the germline ends. The CDR3 here is CASSFGKLSGGQETQYF. The CDR3 DNA reads TGTGCCAGCAGCTTCGGGAAACTGTCAGGCGGGCAAGAGACCCAGTACTTC.

This clonotype appeared a few times. The chain employs TRBV12-3 or TRBV12-4 and TRBJ2-7, with a tentative D call TRBD1 (5 bases). The germline V and J ends were trimmed by 4 bases and 1 base, with 11 bases remaining between them. There are 14 residues in the CDR3. The CDR3 region is CASSSETASYEQYF. The CDR3 bases are TGTGCCAGCAGTTCGGAGACAGCATCCTACGAGCAGTACTTC.